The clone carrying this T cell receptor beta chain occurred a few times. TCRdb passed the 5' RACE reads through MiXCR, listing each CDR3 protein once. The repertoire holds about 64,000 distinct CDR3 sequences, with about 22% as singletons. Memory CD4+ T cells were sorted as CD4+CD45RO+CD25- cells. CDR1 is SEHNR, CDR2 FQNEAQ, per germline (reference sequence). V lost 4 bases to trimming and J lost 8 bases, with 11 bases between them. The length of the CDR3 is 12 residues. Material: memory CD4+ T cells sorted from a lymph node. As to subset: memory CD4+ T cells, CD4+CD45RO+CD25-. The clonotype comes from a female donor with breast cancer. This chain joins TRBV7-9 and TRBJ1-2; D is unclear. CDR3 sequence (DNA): TGTGCCAGCAGCTCCTGGGAGTCCGGCTACACCTTC. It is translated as CASSSWESGYTF.